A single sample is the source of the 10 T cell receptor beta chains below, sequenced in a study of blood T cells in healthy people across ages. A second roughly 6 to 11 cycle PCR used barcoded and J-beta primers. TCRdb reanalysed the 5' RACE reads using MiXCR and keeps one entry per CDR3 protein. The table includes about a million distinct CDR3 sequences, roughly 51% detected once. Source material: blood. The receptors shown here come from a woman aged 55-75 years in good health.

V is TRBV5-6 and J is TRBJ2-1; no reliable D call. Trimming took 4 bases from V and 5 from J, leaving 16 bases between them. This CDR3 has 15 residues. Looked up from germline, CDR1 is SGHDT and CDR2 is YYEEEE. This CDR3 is CASSPVGREDNEQFF. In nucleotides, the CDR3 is TGTGCCAGCAGCCCCGTTGGGCGAGAGGACAATGAGCAGTTCTTC.

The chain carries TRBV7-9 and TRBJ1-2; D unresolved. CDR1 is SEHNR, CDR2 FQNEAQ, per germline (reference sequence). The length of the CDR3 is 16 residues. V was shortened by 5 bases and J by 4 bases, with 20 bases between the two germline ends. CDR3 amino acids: CASSTLVRVEGYGYTF. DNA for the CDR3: TGTGCCAGCAGCACCTTAGTGCGGGTCGAGGGCTATGGCTACACCTTC.

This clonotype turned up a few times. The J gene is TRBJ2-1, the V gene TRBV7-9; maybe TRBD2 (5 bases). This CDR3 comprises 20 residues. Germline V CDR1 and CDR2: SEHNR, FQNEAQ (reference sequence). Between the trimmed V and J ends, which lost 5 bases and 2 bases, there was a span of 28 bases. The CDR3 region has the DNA TGTGCCAGCAGCGAGCGAGAGAGGTCTGTGGAGACGGAGGCCTACAATGAGCAGTTCTTC. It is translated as CASSERERSVETEAYNEQFF. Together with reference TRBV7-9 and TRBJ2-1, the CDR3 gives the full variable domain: DTGVSQNPRHKITKRGQNVTFRCDPISEHNRLYWYRQTLGQGPEFLTYFQNEAQLEKSRLLSDRFSAERPKGSFSTLEIQRTEQGDSAMYLCASSERERSVETEAYNEQFFGPGTRLTVL.

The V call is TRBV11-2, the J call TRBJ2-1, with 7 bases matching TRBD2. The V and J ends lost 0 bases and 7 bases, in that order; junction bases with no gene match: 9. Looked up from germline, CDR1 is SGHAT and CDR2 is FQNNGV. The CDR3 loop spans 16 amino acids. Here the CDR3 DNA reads TGTGCCAGCAGCTTAGATGGTAACGGGAGGTTGAATGAGCAGTTCTTC. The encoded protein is CASSLDGNGRLNEQFF.

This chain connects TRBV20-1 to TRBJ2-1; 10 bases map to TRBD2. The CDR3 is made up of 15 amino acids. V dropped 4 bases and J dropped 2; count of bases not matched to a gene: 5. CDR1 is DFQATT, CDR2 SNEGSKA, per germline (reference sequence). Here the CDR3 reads CSAISGRIAYNEQFF. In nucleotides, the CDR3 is TGCAGTGCTATTAGCGGGAGGATCGCCTACAATGAGCAGTTCTTC.

The CDR3 protein is CASSGGRSSTDTQYF. The DNA of the CDR3 is TGTGCCAGCAGCGGAGGCCGGTCTAGCACAGATACGCAGTATTTT. The rearrangement joins TRBV9 to TRBJ2-3, with D uncertain. There are 15 residues in the CDR3. The ends were cut back, 3 bases at V and 0 bases at J, with 11 bases in the middle. The germline V gene has CDR1 SGDLS and CDR2 YYNGEE.

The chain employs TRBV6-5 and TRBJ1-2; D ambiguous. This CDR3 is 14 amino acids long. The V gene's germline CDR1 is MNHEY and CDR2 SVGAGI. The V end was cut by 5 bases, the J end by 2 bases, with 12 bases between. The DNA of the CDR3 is TGTGCCAGCAGTCCCTGGAACAGAAACTATGGCTACACCTTC. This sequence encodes CASSPWNRNYGYTF.

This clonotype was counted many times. The CDR3 DNA follows: TGTGCCAGCAGCTTTGGAGGACCCACAGATACGCAGTATTTT. Its protein is CASSFGGPTDTQYF. This chain links TRBV6-4 with TRBJ2-3; D possibly corresponds to TRBD2 (5 bases). V lost 6 bases and J 2 bases, leaving 12 bases between the germline ends. The CDR3 spans 14 residues. Germline CDR1 is MRHNA and CDR2 is SNTAGT.

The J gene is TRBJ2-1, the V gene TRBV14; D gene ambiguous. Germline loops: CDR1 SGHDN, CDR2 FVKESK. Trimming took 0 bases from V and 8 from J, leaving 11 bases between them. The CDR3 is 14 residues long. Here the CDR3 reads CASSQEENRYEQFF. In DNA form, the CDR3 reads TGTGCCAGCAGCCAAGAGGAGAACCGGTATGAGCAGTTCTTC.

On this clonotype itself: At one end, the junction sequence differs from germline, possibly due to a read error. The CDR3 loop is CASIQADRGYGYTF. The DNA of the CDR3 is TGTGCCAGCATCCAAGCTGACAGGGGGTACGGCTACACCTTC. The chain couples TRBV3-1 to TRBJ1-2; 9 bases map to TRBD1. The CDR3 runs 14 residues. CDR1 is LGHDT, CDR2 YNNKEL, per germline (reference sequence).